A selection of T cell receptor beta chains follows, all from one sample in a study of blood T cell repertoires in COVID-19. TCRdb's copy holds only in-frame clones and misses some; the assay was immunoSEQ multiplex PCR. The sample carries 150,000 to 200,000 clones, more than 75% recorded once. The sequenced material came from peripheral blood. These receptors were taken from a man aged 55 to 70 with active or convalescent COVID-19. Each CDR3 is given with its conserved first and last residue. A D gene is named only where the DNA matches it firmly. Clone size is not always given. Where it is, it says once, few, many or a class for expanded clones.

v_gene	abundance	j_gene	d_gene	CDR3aa	CDR3nt
TRBV5-8	NA	TRBJ2-6	NA	CASSLIEDSVLTF	TGTGCCAGCAGCTTAATCGAGGACAGCGTCCTGACTTTC
TRBV11-3	once	TRBJ2-1	TRBD1	CASSPEGQGYNEQFF	TGTGCCAGCAGCCCCGAGGGACAGGGGTACAATGAGCAGTTCTTC
TRBV21-1	NA	TRBJ1-1	NA	CASSNRNRQYTEAFF	TGTGCCAGCAGCAATAGAAACAGACAATACACTGAAGCTTTCTTT
TRBV4-1	NA	TRBJ1-3	NA	CASSQRGGVGNTIYF	TGCGCCAGCAGCCAAAGGGGAGGCGTCGGAAACACCATATATTTT
TRBV5-1	NA	TRBJ2-7	TRBD1	CASSLRGTGGDEQYF	TGCGCCAGCAGCTTGCGAGGGACAGGGGGGGACGAGCAGTACTTC
TRBV24-1	NA	TRBJ1-5	NA	CATSAGFTWHF	TGTGCCACCAGTGCAGGGTTCACGTGGCATTTT
TRBV18	NA	TRBJ1-2	NA	CASSPPVAQLNYGYTF	TGTGCCAGCTCACCACCGGTGGCACAGCTTAACTATGGCTACACCTTC
TRBV20-1	NA	TRBJ2-5	NA	CSASKGAPQETQYF	TGCAGTGCTAGTAAAGGGGCGCCGCAAGAGACCCAGTACTTC
TRBV6-6	NA	TRBJ1-4	TRBD1	CASTTPGQGEKLFF	TGTGCCAGCACAACCCCGGGACAGGGTGAAAAACTGTTTTTT
TRBV20-1	NA	TRBJ1-2	NA	CSAEQGYGYTF	TGCAGTGCTGAACAGGGCTATGGCTACACCTTC
TRBV10-1	NA	TRBJ2-7	NA	CASSAPGAGPYEQYF	TGCGCCAGCAGCGCCCCAGGGGCCGGGCCCTACGAGCAGTACTTC
TRBV2	NA	TRBJ1-1	NA	CASRREGNTEAFF	TGTGCCAGCAGGAGGGAAGGGAACACTGAAGCTTTCTTT
TRBV5-6	NA	TRBJ1-2	TRBD1	CASSPRQGNGYTF	TGTGCCAGCAGCCCTCGACAGGGCAATGGCTACACCTTC
TRBV6-6	NA	TRBJ2-2	TRBD2	CASSYWGGTNTGELFF	TGTGCCAGCAGTTACTGGGGGGGTACTAACACCGGGGAGCTGTTTTTT
TRBV6-5	NA	TRBJ1-1	NA	CASRTALGTEAFF	TGTGCCAGCAGGACAGCCCTCGGGACTGAAGCTTTCTTT
TRBV10-3	NA	TRBJ1-1	TRBD1	CAIRDREVSEAFF	TGTGCCATCAGGGACAGGGAGGTCTCTGAAGCTTTCTTT
TRBV5-1	once	TRBJ1-4	NA	CASSSNRATNEKLFF	TGCGCCAGCAGTTCCAACAGGGCAACTAATGAAAAACTGTTTTTT
TRBV9	NA	TRBJ2-1	TRBD1	CASSPRQGRFNEQFF	TGTGCCAGCAGCCCGCGACAGGGGCGATTTAATGAGCAGTTCTTC
TRBV15	once	TRBJ2-3	TRBD1	CATGTGVTDTQYF	TGTGCCACCGGGACAGGGGTAACAGATACGCAGTATTTT
TRBV11-1	NA	TRBJ2-7	TRBD1	CASSPRDRDYEQYF	TGTGCCAGCAGCCCCCGGGACAGGGATTACGAGCAGTACTTC
TRBV5-4	NA	TRBJ1-2	TRBD1	CASSPWRDRVVSSYGYTF	TGTGCCAGCAGCCCGTGGCGGGACAGGGTTGTCTCAAGTTATGGCTACACCTTC
TRBV6-5	NA	TRBJ2-3	TRBD2	CASGTSGRTDTQYF	TGTGCCAGCGGGACTAGCGGGAGGACAGATACGCAGTATTTT
TRBV21-1	NA	TRBJ2-2	NA	CASSKGTGGETGELFF	TGTGCCAGCAGCAAAGGGACAGGGGGCGAAACCGGGGAGCTGTTTTTT
TRBV7-8	NA	TRBJ1-5	NA	CASSLDSNQPQHF	TGTGCCAGCAGCTTAGACAGTAATCAGCCCCAGCATTTT
TRBV7-9	NA	TRBJ1-1	NA	CASTEFTGNTEAFF	TGTGCCAGCACCGAGTTCACCGGGAACACTGAAGCTTTCTTT
TRBV5-1	NA	TRBJ2-1	TRBD1	CASSLGTGDSPYNEQFF	TGCGCCAGCAGCTTGGGGACTGGGGACAGCCCCTACAATGAGCAGTTCTTC
TRBV5-1	NA	TRBJ1-2	NA	CASSLGDRGYGYTF	TGCGCCAGCAGCTTGGGAGATAGGGGCTATGGCTACACCTTC
TRBV6-5	few	TRBJ1-2	NA	CASSYSPGQNYGYTF	TGTGCCAGCAGTTACTCCCCTGGACAGAACTATGGCTACACCTTC
TRBV10-3	NA	TRBJ2-7	NA	CAISDQYEQYF	TGTGCCATCAGTGATCAGTACGAGCAGTACTTC
TRBV9	NA	TRBJ2-3	TRBD2	CASSVVLAGATDTQYF	TGTGCCAGCAGCGTAGTCCTAGCGGGGGCGACAGATACGCAGTATTTT
TRBV10-3	NA	TRBJ1-4	TRBD1	CAISRDRKNEKLFF	TGTGCCATCAGTCGGGACAGAAAGAATGAAAAACTGTTTTTT
TRBV30	once	TRBJ2-7	TRBD1	CAWSPGGLASYEQYF	TGTGCCTGGAGTCCAGGGGGCCTCGCCTCCTACGAGCAGTACTTC
TRBV6-5	NA	TRBJ2-6	NA	CASNANSGANVLTF	TGTGCCAGCAATGCTAACTCTGGGGCCAACGTCCTGACTTTC
TRBV5-1	NA	TRBJ2-2	NA	CASSLGSVRLVAGELFF	TGCGCCAGCAGCCTGGGCTCCGTTCGACTAGTTGCCGGGGAGCTGTTTTTT
TRBV6-5	few	TRBJ1-1	NA	CASSPRDTNTEAFF	TGTGCCAGCAGTCCCAGGGATACGAACACTGAAGCTTTCTTT
TRBV6-4	NA	TRBJ1-6	TRBD1	CASSEDRIYNSPLHF	TGTGCCAGCAGTGAGGACAGGATCTATAATTCACCCCTCCACTTT
TRBV19	NA	TRBJ1-1	TRBD1	CASSMGTGAMNTEAFF	TGTGCCAGTAGTATGGGGACAGGGGCTATGAACACTGAAGCTTTCTTT
TRBV20-1	NA	TRBJ2-1	NA	CSASGTGSNEQFF	TGCAGTGCTAGTGGAACAGGGAGCAATGAGCAGTTCTTC
TRBV4-2	NA	TRBJ2-3	TRBD2	CASSQLRTSGSDTDTQYF	TGTGCCAGCAGCCAACTCCGGACTAGCGGGAGTGATACAGATACGCAGTATTTT
TRBV7-8	NA	TRBJ2-2	NA	CASSPSGELFF	TGTGCCAGCAGCCCCTCCGGGGAGCTGTTTTTT